The sequence of this TCR beta chain was determined in a study of T cell responses to AZD1222 COVID-19 vaccine. V was shortened by 4 bases and J by 0 bases, with 15 bases between the two germline ends. Germline lookup yields CDR1 SGHVS and CDR2 FQNEAQ. The CDR3 contains 16 residues. In the case of this clone: Its specificity is not known.

The protocol was immunoSEQ multiplex PCR, while the TCRdb copy is restricted to in-frame clones and leaves out a portion. The profile covers approximately 170,000 clones, with roughly 92% appearing a single time and over 1.5% taken by the ten largest. Points from the study as a whole: Researchers took repertoire samples only after the peak T cell response had come. Increased Spike-specific TCR breadth and depth were observed after two AZD1222 doses. Within unmutated variant regions lay the reported targets of nearly half of spike-specific TCRs.

The sequencing used peripheral blood, collected on day 0 of AZD1222 vaccination. The sequence was collected from an adult in good health. The V gene is TRBV7-8, the J gene TRBJ1-2; D is undetermined. The CDR3 loop is CASSSVPRVSNYGYTF. DNA of the CDR3: TGTGCCAGCAGCTCTGTCCCTCGGGTTTCTAACTATGGCTACACCTTC.